These 10 T cell receptor beta chains originate from one sample sequenced in a study of OX40 agonist ivuxolimab in advanced cancers. Using immunoSEQ multiplex PCR, the repertoire was profiled, and TCRdb retains in-frame clones only, with some absent. Here the sample spans 95,000 to 100,000 clones, 70% to 85% being singletons. The sample here was CD4+ or CD8+ T cells sorted from blood, taken in a trial of the OX40 agonist ivuxolimab. These receptors came from an adult with an advanced solid tumor such as melanoma, head and neck, liver or kidney cancer.

The chain recombines TRBV5-1 with TRBJ1-6; D not resolved. The germline CDR1 and CDR2 sequences are SGHRS and YFSETQ. V was shortened by 5 bases and J by 0 bases, with 12 bases between the two germline ends. CDR3 length: 16 amino acids. The DNA for the CDR3 is TGCGCCAGCAGGAAGGGCGACCGCTCCTATAATTCACCCCTCCACTTT. Translated, it gives CASRKGDRSYNSPLHF. The full variable domain, completed using reference TRBV5-1 and TRBJ1-6, is KAGVTQTPRYLIKTRGQQVTLSCSPISGHRSVSWYQQTPGQGLQFLFEYFSETQRNKGNFPGRFSGRQFSNSRSEMNVSTLELGDSALYLCASRKGDRSYNSPLHFGNGTRLTVT.

The chain uses TRBV19 and TRBJ2-2; 7 nucleotides align to TRBD1. This CDR3 has 15 residues. Germline lookup yields CDR1 LNHDA and CDR2 SQIVND (reference sequence). The V and J ends lost 5 bases and 2 bases, in that order; junction bases with no gene match: 5. CDR3: CASSPGQSNTGELFF. As DNA, the CDR3 is TGTGCCAGTAGTCCGGGACAGTCCAACACCGGGGAGCTGTTTTTT.

V gene TRBV6-5 combines with J gene TRBJ2-1; D is perhaps TRBD1 (7 bases). Germline lookup yields CDR1 MNHEY and CDR2 SVGAGI. The V and J ends lost 5 bases and 10 bases respectively, with 18 bases between them. This CDR3 is 14 amino acids long. CDR3 amino acids: CASSGSAAGQEQFF. The CDR3 DNA sequence: TGTGCCAGCAGTGGGTCTGCGGCGGGACAGGAGCAGTTCTTC.

This clone has more than one count but fewer than ten. This chain joins TRBV7-2 and TRBJ2-7, with 9 bases that match TRBD2. The CDR3 covers 15 residues. Germline trimming cut 4 bases from V and 1 base from J; bases unmatched to any gene: 5. Germline V gene sequence: CDR1 SGHTA, CDR2 FQGNSA. CDR3 sequence (DNA): TGTGCCAGCAGCTACCCTAGCGGGATTTCCTACGAGCAGTACTTC. It encodes CASSYPSGISYEQYF.

The V gene is TRBV19, the J gene TRBJ1-2; 7 positions agree with TRBD1. Losses at the gene ends were 5 bases for V and 5 bases for J; bases not matched to a gene: 5. Germline lookup yields CDR1 LNHDA and CDR2 SQIVND (reference sequence). CDR3 length: 13 residues. In DNA form, the CDR3 reads TGTGCCAGTAGTCCAGGGGACAGATATGGCTACACCTTC. Residues: CASSPGDRYGYTF.

This chain joins TRBV28 and TRBJ2-7; TRBD1 matches 8 bases. Trimming took 5 bases from V and 1 from J; bases not matched to a gene: 19. Germline V gene lookup returns CDR1 MDHEN and CDR2 SYDVKM. This CDR3 is 19 amino acids long. CDR3 region: CASSPVGRGQAVRSYEQYF. In nucleotides, the CDR3 is TGTGCCAGCAGTCCAGTGGGCAGGGGGCAGGCAGTAAGGTCCTACGAGCAGTACTTC. The whole variable domain, remainder taken from reference TRBV28 and TRBJ2-7, is DVKVTQSSRYLVKRTGEKVFLECVQDMDHENMFWYRQDPGLGLRLIYFSYDVKMKEKGDIPEGYSVSREKKERFSLILESASTNQTSMYLCASSPVGRGQAVRSYEQYFGPGTRLTVT.

This rearrangement joins TRBV5-4 to TRBJ1-5; TRBD1 is a possible D gene (6 bases). Per the germline V gene, CDR1 is SGHNT and CDR2 is YYREEE (reference sequence). The CDR3 has 13 residues. Trimming removed 3 bases from V and 3 bases from J, with 7 bases in between. The CDR3 loop reads CASSSGVNQPQHF. The CDR3 region has the DNA TGTGCCAGCAGCTCAGGGGTCAATCAGCCCCAGCATTTT. Complete variable domain (other parts from reference TRBV5-4 and TRBJ1-5): ETGVTQSPTHLIKTRGQQVTLRCSSQSGHNTVSWYQQALGQGPQFIFQYYREEENGRGNFPPRFSGLQFPNYSSELNVNALELDDSALYLCASSSGVNQPQHFGDGTRLSIL.

This sequence joins TRBV12-5 and TRBJ2-1, with D uncertain. Germline lookup yields CDR1 LGHNT and CDR2 FRNRAP. The CDR3 runs 11 residues. The V end was cut by 0 bases, the J end by 10 bases, with 4 bases between. For the CDR3, the DNA is TGTGCTAGTGGTTTGGTGGGGGAGCAGTTCTTC. It yields the protein CASGLVGEQFF.

The J gene is TRBJ2-4, the V gene TRBV7-2; 7 nucleotides match TRBD2. V was pared by 0 bases and J by 5 bases, with 4 bases of the junction left unmatched. The CDR3 loop spans 15 amino acids. CDR1 SGHTA and CDR2 FQGNSA come from the germline V gene. This CDR3 reads CASSLAGTMQNIQYF. The CDR3 DNA reads as TGTGCCAGCAGCTTAGCCGGGACTATGCAAAACATTCAGTACTTC.

About this clone itself: The junction departs from the called germline gene at one end, perhaps through a read error. The rearrangement joins TRBV30 to TRBJ2-5; D ambiguous. CDR1 is GTSNPN and CDR2 is SVGIG in the germline V gene (reference sequence). The CDR3 consists of 14 residues. The CDR3 loop reads CAWSEQGNQEAQYF. CDR3 DNA: TGTGCCTGGAGTGAACAAGGGAACCAAGAGGCCCAGTACTTC.